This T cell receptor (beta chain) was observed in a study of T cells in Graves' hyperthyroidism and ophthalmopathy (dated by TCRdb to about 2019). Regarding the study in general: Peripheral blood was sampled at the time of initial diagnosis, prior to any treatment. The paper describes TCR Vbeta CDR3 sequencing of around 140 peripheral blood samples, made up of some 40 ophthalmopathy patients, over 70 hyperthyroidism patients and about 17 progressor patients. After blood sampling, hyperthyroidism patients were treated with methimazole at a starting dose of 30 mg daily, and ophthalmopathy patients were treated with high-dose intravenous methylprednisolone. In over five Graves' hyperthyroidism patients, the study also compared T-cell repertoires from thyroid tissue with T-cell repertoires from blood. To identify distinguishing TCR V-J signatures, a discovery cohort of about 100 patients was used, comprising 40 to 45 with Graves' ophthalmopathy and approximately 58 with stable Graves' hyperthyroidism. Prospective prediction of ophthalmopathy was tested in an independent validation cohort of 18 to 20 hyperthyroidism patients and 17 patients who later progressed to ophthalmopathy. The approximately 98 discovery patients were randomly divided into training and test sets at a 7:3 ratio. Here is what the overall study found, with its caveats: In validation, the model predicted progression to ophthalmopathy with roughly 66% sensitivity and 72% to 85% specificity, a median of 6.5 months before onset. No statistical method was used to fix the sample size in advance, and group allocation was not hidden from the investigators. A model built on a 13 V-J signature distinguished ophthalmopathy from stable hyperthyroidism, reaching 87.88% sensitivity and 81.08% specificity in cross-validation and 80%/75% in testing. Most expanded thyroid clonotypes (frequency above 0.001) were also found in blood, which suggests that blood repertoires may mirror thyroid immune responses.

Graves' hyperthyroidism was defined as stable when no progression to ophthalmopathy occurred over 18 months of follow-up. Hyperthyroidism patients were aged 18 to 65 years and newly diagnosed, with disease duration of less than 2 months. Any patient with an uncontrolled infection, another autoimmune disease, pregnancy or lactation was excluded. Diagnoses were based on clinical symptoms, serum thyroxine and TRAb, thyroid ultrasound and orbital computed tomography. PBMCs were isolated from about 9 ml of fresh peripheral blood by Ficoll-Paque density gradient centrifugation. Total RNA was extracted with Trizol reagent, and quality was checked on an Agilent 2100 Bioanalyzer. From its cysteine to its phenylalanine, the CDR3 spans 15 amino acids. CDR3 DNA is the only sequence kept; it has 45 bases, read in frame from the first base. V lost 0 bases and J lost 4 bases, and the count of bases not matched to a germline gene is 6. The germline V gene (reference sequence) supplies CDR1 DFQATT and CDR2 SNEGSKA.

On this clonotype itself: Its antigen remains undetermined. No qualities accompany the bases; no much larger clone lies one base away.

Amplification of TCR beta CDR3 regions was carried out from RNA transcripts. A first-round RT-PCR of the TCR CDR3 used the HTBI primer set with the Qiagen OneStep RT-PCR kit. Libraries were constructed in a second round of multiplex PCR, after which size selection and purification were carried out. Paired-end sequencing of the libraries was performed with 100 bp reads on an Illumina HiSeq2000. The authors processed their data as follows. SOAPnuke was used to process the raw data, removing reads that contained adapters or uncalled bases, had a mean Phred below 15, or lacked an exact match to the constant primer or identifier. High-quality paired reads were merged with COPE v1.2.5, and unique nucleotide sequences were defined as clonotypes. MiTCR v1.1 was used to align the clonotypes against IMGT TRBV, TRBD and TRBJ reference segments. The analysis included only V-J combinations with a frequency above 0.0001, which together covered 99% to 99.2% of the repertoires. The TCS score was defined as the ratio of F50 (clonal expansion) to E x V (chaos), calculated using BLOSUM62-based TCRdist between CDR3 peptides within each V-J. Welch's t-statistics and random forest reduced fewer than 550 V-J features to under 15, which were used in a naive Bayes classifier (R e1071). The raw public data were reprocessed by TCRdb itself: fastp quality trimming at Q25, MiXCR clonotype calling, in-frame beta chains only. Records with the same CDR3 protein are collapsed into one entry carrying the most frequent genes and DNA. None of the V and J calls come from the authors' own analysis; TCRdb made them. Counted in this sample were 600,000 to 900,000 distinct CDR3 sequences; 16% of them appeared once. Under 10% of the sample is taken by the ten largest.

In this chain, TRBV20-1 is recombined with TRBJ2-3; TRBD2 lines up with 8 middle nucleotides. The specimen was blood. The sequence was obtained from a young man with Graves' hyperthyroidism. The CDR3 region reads CSARDTAGGADTQYF. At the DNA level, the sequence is TGCAGTGCTAGAGATACGGCGGGGGGCGCAGATACGCAGTATTTT.